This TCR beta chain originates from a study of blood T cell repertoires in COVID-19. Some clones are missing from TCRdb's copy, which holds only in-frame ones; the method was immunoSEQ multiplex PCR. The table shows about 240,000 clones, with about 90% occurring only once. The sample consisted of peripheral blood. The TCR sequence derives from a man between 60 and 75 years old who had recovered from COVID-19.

CDR3 protein: CASSLSTGTEAFF. The CDR3 nucleotides read TGTGCCAGCAGTCTCTCCACGGGAACTGAAGCTTTCTTT. This chain connects TRBV6-5 to TRBJ1-1; unclear D gene. Trimming took 5 bases from V and 5 from J, leaving 12 bases between them. CDR1 and CDR2 (germline): MNHEY, SVGAGI. The CDR3 is 13 amino acids.